The present T cell receptor (beta chain) was sequenced within a study of Graves' ophthalmopathy and Graves' hyperthyroidism (dated by TCRdb to 2016 to 2018). In terms of the full investigation: Peripheral blood was collected at initial diagnosis, prior to any treatment. T-cell repertoires of thyroid tissue and blood were compared in six hyperthyroidism patients. The approximately 90 discovery patients were randomly split 7:3 into training and test sets. To tell Graves' ophthalmopathy apart from Graves' hyperthyroidism, and to predict which patients would progress to ophthalmopathy, the study relied on TCR beta repertoire signatures. An independent validation cohort comprised 18 hyperthyroidism patients and 15 to 17 patients who later progressed from hyperthyroidism to ophthalmopathy. Following sampling, methimazole starting at 30 mg daily was administered to hyperthyroidism patients, and high-dose intravenous methylprednisolone was administered to ophthalmopathy patients. To explore V-J signatures that distinguish ophthalmopathy from hyperthyroidism, a discovery set of about a hundred patients was enrolled, made up of 40 to 45 with ophthalmopathy and 57 with stable hyperthyroidism. In total, approximately 130 blood samples were TCR-sequenced: roughly 45 ophthalmopathy, around 75 hyperthyroidism and about 17 hyperthyroidism-to-ophthalmopathy patients.

TCR beta CDR3 regions were amplified from RNA transcripts for repertoire sequencing. A first-round RT-PCR used HTBI primers with the Qiagen OneStep RT-PCR kit, followed by a second-round multiplex PCR, size selection and purification. Libraries were sequenced on an Illumina HiSeq2000 using paired-end 100 bp reads. The study's own analysis went as follows. SOAPnuke was used to process the reads, removing any read that contained adapters or uncalled bases, had a mean Phred below 15, or lacked an exact match to the constant primer or identifier. COPE v1.2.5 was used to merge the high-quality paired reads. Each unique nucleotide sequence was defined as a clonotype, and clonotypes were aligned to IMGT TRB V, D and J references with MiTCR v1.1. The analysis was limited to V-J combinations with a frequency above 0.0001, which together covered roughly 99% of repertoires. For each V-J combination, a TCR clonal expansion and chaos score was defined as the ratio of F50 clonal expansion to chaos observed in the TCRdist matrix. Welch's t-statistics and random forest were used to narrow the features down to roughly twelve V-J combinations, which were then fed into a naive Bayes classifier. The similarity between thyroid and blood repertoires was quantified using the Morisita-Horn index. TCRdb reran the public reads through fastp at Q25 and MiXCR, keeping productive beta chains. Entries are consolidated by CDR3 protein sequence, retaining the most common genes and DNA. It is TCRdb's table, rather than the study itself, that gives the V and J calls and clone size. This sample gives roughly 500,000 distinct CDR3 sequences in total; roughly 14% of them show up just once. The top ten constitute approximately 9.8% of the sample.

Ophthalmopathy patients had moderately to severely active disease, Clinical Activity Score of at least 3, NOSPECS grade of at least 4, and disease duration under 3 months. Anyone with other autoimmune diseases, uncontrolled infections, pregnancy or lactation was excluded from the study. Clinical symptoms, serum thyroxine, TRAb, thyroid ultrasound and orbital computed tomography formed the basis of the diagnosis. PBMCs were isolated from roughly 10 ml of fresh peripheral blood by Ficoll-Paque density gradient centrifugation. Total RNA was extracted with Trizol reagent and quality-checked on an Agilent 2100 Bioanalyzer. As to this clonotype: Its antigen is still unknown. No base quality information exists; no much larger clone differs at one position.

Points the paper makes about the study in general: In validation, the model predicted ophthalmopathy progression with about 64% sensitivity and approximately 72% specificity; some twelve predicted patients were CT-confirmed with GO in a median of 6.5 months. Sample size was not predetermined statistically, and investigators were not blinded to group allocation. Most expanded thyroid clonotypes with frequency above 0.001 were also detected in blood, suggesting blood repertoires may reflect the thyroid immune response. In cross-validation, the 13-signature model distinguished ophthalmopathy from stable hyperthyroidism with around 90% sensitivity and over 81% specificity, while in the test set the corresponding values were around 79% and 71%.

Its CDR3 holds 15 amino acids, cysteine through phenylalanine. The read is trimmed to its CDR3 DNA, 45 bases read in frame from base 1. V is cut by 1 base and J by 0 bases, and the space between the germline ends is 9 bases. For CDR1 and CDR2, the germline V gene lists LGHNA and YNFKEQ. The specimen was blood. Recombination joined TRBV4-2 with TRBJ2-5; the D gene is not confidently resolved. The TCR sequence derives from a woman under 40 with Graves' ophthalmopathy. Donor details come from another sample of the same person, matched by shared clones. The CDR3 in this case is CASSQGPGYQETQYF. The DNA is as follows: TGTGCCAGCAGCCAAGGCCCGGGTTACCAAGAGACCCAGTACTTC.